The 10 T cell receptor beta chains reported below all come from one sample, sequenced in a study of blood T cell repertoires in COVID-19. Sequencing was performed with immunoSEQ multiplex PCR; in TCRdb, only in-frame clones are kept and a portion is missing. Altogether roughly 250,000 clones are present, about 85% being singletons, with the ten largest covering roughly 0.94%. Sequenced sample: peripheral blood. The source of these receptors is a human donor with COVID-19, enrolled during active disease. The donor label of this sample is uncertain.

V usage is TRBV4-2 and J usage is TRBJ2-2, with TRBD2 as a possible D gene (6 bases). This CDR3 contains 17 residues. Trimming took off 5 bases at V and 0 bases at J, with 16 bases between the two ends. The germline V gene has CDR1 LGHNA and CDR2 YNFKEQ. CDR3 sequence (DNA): TGTGCCAGCAGCGAAAACCCCCGACTAGCGAACACCGGGGAGCTGTTTTTT. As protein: CASSENPRLANTGELFF.

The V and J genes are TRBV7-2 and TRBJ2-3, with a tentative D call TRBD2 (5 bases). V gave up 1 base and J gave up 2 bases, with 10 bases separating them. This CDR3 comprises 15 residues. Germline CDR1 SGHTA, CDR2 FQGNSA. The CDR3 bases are TGTGCCAGCAGCTTAGAGCGGTCCCTCACAGATACGCAGTATTTT. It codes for CASSLERSLTDTQYF. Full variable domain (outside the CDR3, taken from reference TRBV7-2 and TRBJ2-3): GAGVSQSPSNKVTEKGKDVELRCDPISGHTALYWYRQSLGQGLEFLIYFQGNSAPDKSGLPSDRFSAERTGGSVSTLTIQRTQQEDSAVYLCASSLERSLTDTQYFGPGTRLTVL.

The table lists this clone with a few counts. CDR3 region: CASSPGDRRRSYGYTF. CDR3 coding DNA: TGTGCCAGCTCACCAGGAGACAGACGAAGGTCCTATGGCTACACCTTC. The rearrangement links TRBV18 to TRBJ1-2, with D perhaps matching TRBD1 (5 bases). The germline gives CDR1 KGHSH, CDR2 LQKENI. V dropped 2 bases and J dropped 4 bases, with 17 bases sitting between them. The CDR3 runs to 16 residues.

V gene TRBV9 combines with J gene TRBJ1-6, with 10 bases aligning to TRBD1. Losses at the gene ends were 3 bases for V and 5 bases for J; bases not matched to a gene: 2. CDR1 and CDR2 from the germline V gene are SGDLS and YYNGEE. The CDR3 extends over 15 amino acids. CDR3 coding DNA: TGTGCCAGCAGCGGGGGGACAGGGGATAATTCACCCCTCCACTTT. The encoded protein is CASSGGTGDNSPLHF.

The CDR3 DNA sequence: TGTGCCAGCAGTTTCGGGACAGCCTACACCTTC. It specifies CASSFGTAYTF. J is TRBJ1-2 and V is TRBV28; TRBD1 aligns across 7 bases. The CDR3 runs 11 residues. V dropped 3 bases and J dropped 10; count of bases not matched to a gene: 2. Germline V gene data show CDR1 as MDHEN and CDR2 as SYDVKM.

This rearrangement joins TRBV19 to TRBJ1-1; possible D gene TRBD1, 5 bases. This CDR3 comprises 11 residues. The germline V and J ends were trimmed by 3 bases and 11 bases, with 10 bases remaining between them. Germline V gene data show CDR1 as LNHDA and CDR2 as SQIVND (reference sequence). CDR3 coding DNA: TGTGCCAGTAGTATGGGGGGAGAGGCTTTCTTT. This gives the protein CASSMGGEAFF.

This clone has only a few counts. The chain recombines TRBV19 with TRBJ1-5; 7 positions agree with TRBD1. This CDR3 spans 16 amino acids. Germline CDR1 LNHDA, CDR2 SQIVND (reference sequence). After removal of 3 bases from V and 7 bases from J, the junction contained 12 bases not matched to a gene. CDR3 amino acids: CASSIGGTVREQPQHF. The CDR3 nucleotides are TGTGCCAGTAGTATTGGAGGGACAGTCAGGGAGCAGCCCCAGCATTTT.

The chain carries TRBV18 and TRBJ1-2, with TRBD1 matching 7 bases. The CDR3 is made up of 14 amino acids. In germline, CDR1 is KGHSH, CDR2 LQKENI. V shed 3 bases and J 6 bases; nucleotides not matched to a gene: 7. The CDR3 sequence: CASSPTDRDNGYTF. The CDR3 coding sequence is TGTGCCAGCTCACCGACAGACAGGGACAATGGCTACACCTTC.

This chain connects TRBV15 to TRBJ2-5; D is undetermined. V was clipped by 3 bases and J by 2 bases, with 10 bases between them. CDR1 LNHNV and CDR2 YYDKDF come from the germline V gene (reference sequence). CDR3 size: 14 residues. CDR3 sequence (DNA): TGTGCCACCAGCAGTTTCCTCTTACAAGAGACCCAGTACTTC. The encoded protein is CATSSFLLQETQYF.

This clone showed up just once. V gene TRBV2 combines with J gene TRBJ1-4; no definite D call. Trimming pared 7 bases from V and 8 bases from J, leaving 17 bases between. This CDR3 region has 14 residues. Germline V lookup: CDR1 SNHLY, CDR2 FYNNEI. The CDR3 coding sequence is TGTGCCAGCAAGGAACTTCACTCGGAGGAAAAACTGTTTTTT. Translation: CASKELHSEEKLFF.